Below are 15 T cell receptor beta chains sequenced from a single sample in a study of blood T cells in healthy people across ages. PCR was performed a second time for 7 to 11 cycles using a sample-barcoded 5' primer and a J-beta primer mix. TCRdb analysed the 5' RACE reads with MiXCR anew, one entry per CDR3 protein. Among fewer than 2 million distinct CDR3 sequences listed, 39% were seen once. Source material: blood. The source is a human donor in good health.

This rearrangement joins TRBV12-3 or TRBV12-4 to TRBJ2-5; 11 bases map to TRBD2. CDR3 size: 16 residues. The J segment lost 4 bases and the V segment lost 8 bases, leaving 12 bases of the junction unmatched. CDR3 sequence (DNA): TGTGCCAGCGGATTGGAGGGGCTAGCGGGAGGAGAGACCCAGTACTTC. It is translated as CASGLEGLAGGETQYF.

About this clonotype: Germline and junction disagree at one end, which may indicate a read error. This rearrangement joins TRBV9 to TRBJ1-2; 8 bases match TRBD1. The CDR3 is made up of 14 amino acids. CDR1 is SGDLS and CDR2 is YYNGEE in the germline V gene. Here the CDR3 DNA reads TGTGCCGGCAGCGTTGGACAGGGCAACTATGGCTACACCTTC. It yields the protein CAGSVGQGNYGYTF. The full variable domain, completed using reference TRBV9 and TRBJ1-2, is DSGVTQTPKHLITATGQRVTLRCSPRSGDLSVYWYQQSLDQGLQFLIQYYNGEERAKGNILERFSAQQFPDLHSELNLSSLELGDSALYFCAGSVGQGNYGYTFGSGTRLTVV.

This chain joins TRBV15 and TRBJ1-1, with D unresolved. Deletions cut 1 base from V and 7 bases from J, with 13 bases between. Germline CDR1 LNHNV, CDR2 YYDKDF (reference sequence). This CDR3 is 14 amino acids long. The CDR3 nucleotides read TGTGCCACCAGCAGAGTGTACGGCGGAGGTGAAGCTTTCTTT. It yields the protein CATSRVYGGGEAFF.

This chain uses TRBV20-1 with TRBJ2-7; D uncertain. V lost 0 bases and J 5 bases, leaving 11 bases between the germline ends. The CDR3 contains 13 residues. Germline CDR1 is DFQATT and CDR2 is SNEGSKA (reference sequence). This chain's CDR3 is CSARDPLFNEQYF. The DNA for the CDR3 is TGCAGTGCTAGAGATCCCCTTTTTAACGAGCAGTACTTC.

The rearrangement uses TRBV3-1 and TRBJ1-2, with D perhaps matching TRBD1 (5 bases). Per germline, CDR1 LGHDT and CDR2 YNNKEL (reference sequence). With 3 bases removed from V and 2 bases from J, the gap between germline ends came to 13 bases. The CDR3 length is 15 residues. In DNA form, the CDR3 reads TGTGCCAGCAGCCACCTATCGACAGAGAACTATGGCTACACCTTC. It yields the protein CASSHLSTENYGYTF.

There are a few counts of this clonotype. V usage is TRBV9 and J usage is TRBJ2-5, with D possibly matching TRBD1 (6 bases). The germline V gene has CDR1 SGDLS and CDR2 YYNGEE. The CDR3 extends over 15 amino acids. V lost 0 bases and J 2 bases, leaving 11 bases between the germline ends. Here the CDR3 DNA reads TGTGCCAGCAGCGTAGGGACAGAACTACAAGAGACCCAGTACTTC. It translates to CASSVGTELQETQYF. Full variable domain (rest looked up from reference TRBV9 and TRBJ2-5): DSGVTQTPKHLITATGQRVTLRCSPRSGDLSVYWYQQSLDQGLQFLIQYYNGEERAKGNILERFSAQQFPDLHSELNLSSLELGDSALYFCASSVGTELQETQYFGPGTRLLVL.

This chain connects TRBV7-8 to TRBJ2-2; 11 positions agree with TRBD2. The CDR3 is made up of 17 amino acids. Germline values: CDR1 SGHVS, CDR2 FQNEAQ. J was trimmed by 5 bases and V by 5 bases; bases with no gene match: 10. The CDR3 protein is CASSPEPRLAGTGELFF. The CDR3 DNA sequence: TGTGCCAGCAGCCCAGAGCCGAGACTAGCGGGGACCGGGGAGCTGTTTTTT.

The chain carries TRBV20-1 and TRBJ2-7, with 11 bases identical to TRBD1. J was trimmed by 4 bases and V by 5 bases; bases with no gene match: 4. This CDR3 has 13 amino acids. Germline-derived CDR1 and CDR2 are DFQATT and SNEGSKA (reference sequence). CDR3 in DNA: TGCAGTGCTTCGGGACAGGGGGTGTACGAGCAGTACTTC. Protein product: CSASGQGVYEQYF.

The V and J genes are TRBV7-9 and TRBJ2-1, with a possible D match to TRBD2 (5 bases). The V end was cut by 7 bases, the J end by 3 bases, with 13 bases between. This CDR3 is built from 14 residues. Germline CDR1 is SEHNR and CDR2 is FQNEAQ (reference sequence). This CDR3 is CASMNPGYYNEQFF. CDR3 DNA sequence: TGTGCCAGCATGAATCCGGGGTACTACAATGAGCAGTTCTTC.

The chain uses TRBV24-1 and TRBJ2-3, with TRBD2 matching 16 bases. Trimming took 3 bases from V and 9 from J; bases not matched to a gene: 5. The CDR3 is 16 amino acids. CDR1 and CDR2 from the germline V gene are KGHDR and SFDVKD. CDR3 sequence: CATSDVGLAGGVTQYF. The CDR3, as DNA: TGTGCCACCAGTGATGTGGGACTAGCGGGGGGGGTGACGCAGTATTTT.

Here the CDR3 reads CASSLLPSGAGGNEQFF. The CDR3 coding sequence is TGCGCCAGCAGCTTGTTACCTAGCGGGGCAGGGGGCAATGAGCAGTTCTTC. The chain couples TRBV5-1 to TRBJ2-1; 9 bases match TRBD2. The V gene's germline CDR1 is SGHRS and CDR2 YFSETQ. The CDR3 extends over 17 amino acids. V was pared by 1 base and J by 6 bases, with 11 bases of the junction left unmatched.

This chain uses TRBV6-5 with TRBJ1-1; no clear D. The V end was cut by 6 bases, the J end by 6 bases, with 11 bases between. This CDR3 has 12 residues. Germline values: CDR1 MNHEY, CDR2 SVGAGI. The CDR3 loop reads CASRATTPEAFF. In DNA, the CDR3 is TGTGCCAGCAGGGCAACGACCCCTGAAGCTTTCTTT.

In its sample, this clonotype was seen once. The V call is TRBV7-2, the J call TRBJ2-5; TRBD2 matches 9 bases. Germline V gene lookup returns CDR1 SGHTA and CDR2 FQGNSA. CDR3 length equals 16 residues. The junction had 7 bases not matched to a gene; V was cut back by 3 bases and J by 2 bases. CDR3 nucleotides: TGTGCCAGCAGCTTCTTCTTTAGCGGGGGACAAGAGACCCAGTACTTC. Its protein product is CASSFFFSGGQETQYF. Supplemented by reference TRBV7-2 and TRBJ2-5, the full variable domain reads GAGVSQSPSNKVTEKGKDVELRCDPISGHTALYWYRQSLGQGLEFLIYFQGNSAPDKSGLPSDRFSAERTGGSVSTLTIQRTQQEDSAVYLCASSFFFSGGQETQYFGPGTRLLVL.

The chain couples TRBV6-6 to TRBJ1-5; tentative D call: TRBD1 (6 bases). The CDR3 is 15 residues long. Germline V gives CDR1 MNHNY, CDR2 SVGAGI (reference sequence). V shed 2 bases and J shed 0 bases, with 8 bases lying between them. CDR3 DNA sequence: TGTGCCAGCAGTTACGGACAGTATAGCAATCAGCCCCAGCATTTT. Amino acid sequence: CASSYGQYSNQPQHF.

This clonotype was seen more than once but under ten times. The chain combines TRBV3-1 with TRBJ1-1, with unresolved D. The ends were cut back, 4 bases at V and 1 base at J, with 13 bases in the middle. Germline CDR1 LGHDT, CDR2 YNNKEL (reference sequence). The CDR3 spans 15 residues. The CDR3 sequence is CASSLKPQTNTEAFF. Here the CDR3 DNA reads TGTGCCAGCAGCCTAAAACCTCAGACGAACACTGAAGCTTTCTTT.